This T cell receptor (beta chain) was found in a study of T cells after yellow fever vaccination. Study in general: It was SMART-Seq v4 Ultra Low Input that prepared the fractions with low cell numbers.

Germline CDR1 is MDHEN and CDR2 is SYDVKM. This CDR3 comprises 13 residues. Trimming shortened V by 4 bases and J by 7 bases, and 8 bases separated the two germline ends. Overall study findings and caveats: A small share of clonotypes appeared in both CD4 and CD8 compartments. The booster saw the reappearance of most primary-vaccination clones (96% CD4, about 90% CD8).

Generation of TCR cDNA used 5'RACE template switching (which added a universal primer site and UMIs). Via MiXCR, TCRdb re-called the 5' RACE reads, giving one row per CDR3 protein. Here the sample spans approximately 610,000 distinct CDR3 sequences, roughly a sixth being singletons. This clonotype was detected only a few times. What it binds is unknown. The receptor comes from a man between 18 and 29 years old who received the YFV17D yellow fever vaccine. This chain links TRBV28 with TRBJ1-6; tentatively, D is TRBD1 (5 bases). The sample consisted of PBMCs, taken around 5 days after the first yellow fever vaccination. The CDR3 DNA is TGTGCCAGCAGTTGGGGCGAGAATTCACCCCTCCACTTT. Translating it yields CASSWGENSPLHF.